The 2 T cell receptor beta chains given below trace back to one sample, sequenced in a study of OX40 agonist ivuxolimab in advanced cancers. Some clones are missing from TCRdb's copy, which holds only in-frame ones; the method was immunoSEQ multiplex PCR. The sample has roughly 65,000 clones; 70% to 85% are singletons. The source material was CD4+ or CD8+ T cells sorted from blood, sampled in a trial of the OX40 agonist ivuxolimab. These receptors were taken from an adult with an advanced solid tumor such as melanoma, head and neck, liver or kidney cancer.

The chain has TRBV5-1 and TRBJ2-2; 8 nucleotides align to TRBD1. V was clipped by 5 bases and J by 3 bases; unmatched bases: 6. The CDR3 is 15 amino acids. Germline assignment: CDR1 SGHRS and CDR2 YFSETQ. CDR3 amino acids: CASSRTGMDTGELFF. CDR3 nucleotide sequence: TGCGCCAGCAGTCGGACAGGGATGGACACCGGGGAGCTGTTTTTT.

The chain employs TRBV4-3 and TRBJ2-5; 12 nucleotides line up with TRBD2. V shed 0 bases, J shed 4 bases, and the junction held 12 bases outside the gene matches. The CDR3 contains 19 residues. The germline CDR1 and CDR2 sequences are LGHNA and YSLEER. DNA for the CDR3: TGCGCCAGCAGCCAAGACGTAGGAGGGACTAGCGGGCCCAGAGAGACCCAGTACTTC. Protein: CASSQDVGGTSGPRETQYF.